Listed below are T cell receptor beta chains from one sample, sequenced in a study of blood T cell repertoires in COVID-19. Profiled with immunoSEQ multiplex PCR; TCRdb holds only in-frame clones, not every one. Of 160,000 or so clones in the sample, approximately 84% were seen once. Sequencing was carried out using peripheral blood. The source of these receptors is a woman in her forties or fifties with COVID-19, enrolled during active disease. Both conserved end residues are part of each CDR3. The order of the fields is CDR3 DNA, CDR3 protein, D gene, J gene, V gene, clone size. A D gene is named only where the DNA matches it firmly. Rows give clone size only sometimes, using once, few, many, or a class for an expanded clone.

CDR3 DNA: TGTGCCAGCAGTTTAACGGGGTCTTTCACAGATACGCAGTATTTT; CDR3 protein: CASSLTGSFTDTQYF; D gene: .; J gene: TRBJ2-3; V gene: TRBV28; clone size: .
CDR3 DNA: TGTGCCAGCAGTCCGTTCCGGGACAGGGGACGAGATACGCAGTATTTT; CDR3 protein: CASSPFRDRGRDTQYF; D gene: TRBD1; J gene: TRBJ2-3; V gene: TRBV6-2/TRBV6-3; clone size: many
CDR3 DNA: TGTGCCAGCAGCTCCCCCCCCATTGGGGGCAGAGGTGGAGAGACCCAGTACTTC; CDR3 protein: CASSSPPIGGRGGETQYF; D gene: .; J gene: TRBJ2-5; V gene: TRBV5-4; clone size: .
CDR3 DNA: TGCGCCAGCAATCAGGGGGACTCTGGGGCCAACGTCCTGACTTTC; CDR3 protein: CASNQGDSGANVLTF; D gene: TRBD1; J gene: TRBJ2-6; V gene: TRBV5-1; clone size: .
CDR3 DNA: TGTGCCAGCAGCTTAGACAGGTCCGCTAACTATGGCTACACCTTC; CDR3 protein: CASSLDRSANYGYTF; D gene: .; J gene: TRBJ1-2; V gene: TRBV6-5; clone size: .
CDR3 DNA: TGTGCCAGCAGCCAAGAGGTTCCTAGCGGGGGGCTGACAGATACGCAGTATTTT; CDR3 protein: CASSQEVPSGGLTDTQYF; D gene: TRBD2; J gene: TRBJ2-3; V gene: TRBV3-1/TRBV3-2; clone size: .
CDR3 DNA: TGTGCCAGCAGATTGACAGGGGCAGAGACCCAGTACTTC; CDR3 protein: CASRLTGAETQYF; D gene: TRBD1; J gene: TRBJ2-5; V gene: TRBV6-6; clone size: .
CDR3 DNA: TGTGCCAGCAGGGCCACAGGCGTGGAACAGTACTTC; CDR3 protein: CASRATGVEQYF; D gene: .; J gene: TRBJ2-7; V gene: TRBV14; clone size: .
CDR3 DNA: TGTGCCAGCTCACCCGGACAGGGTATGAACACTGAAGCTTTCTTT; CDR3 protein: CASSPGQGMNTEAFF; D gene: TRBD1; J gene: TRBJ1-1; V gene: TRBV18; clone size: once
CDR3 DNA: TGTGCCAGCAGCTTACTACGAGATGCCACTGAAGCTTTCTTT; CDR3 protein: CASSLLRDATEAFF; D gene: .; J gene: TRBJ1-1; V gene: TRBV11-3; clone size: .
CDR3 DNA: TGTGCCAGCAGGGGACAGACATATAATTCACCCCTCCACTTT; CDR3 protein: CASRGQTYNSPLHF; D gene: TRBD1; J gene: TRBJ1-6; V gene: TRBV6-5; clone size: .
CDR3 DNA: TGTGCCAGCAGCCTGAGCGGGGGGGCCCCAGATACGCAGTATTTT; CDR3 protein: CASSLSGGAPDTQYF; D gene: TRBD2; J gene: TRBJ2-3; V gene: TRBV7-9; clone size: .
CDR3 DNA: TGTGCCAGCAGTTATCCAGGGGCGCGCACCGGGGAGCTGTTTTTT; CDR3 protein: CASSYPGARTGELFF; D gene: .; J gene: TRBJ2-2; V gene: TRBV6-5; clone size: .
CDR3 DNA: TGTGCCAGCAGCAAAAGGACAGGGTGCCAGCCCCAGCATTTT; CDR3 protein: CASSKRTGCQPQHF; D gene: .; J gene: TRBJ1-5; V gene: TRBV21-1; clone size: .
CDR3 DNA: TGTGCCAGCAGTTGGGGGGTCGCAACTAATGAAAAACTGTTTTTT; CDR3 protein: CASSWGVATNEKLFF; D gene: .; J gene: TRBJ1-4; V gene: TRBV6-2/TRBV6-3; clone size: .
CDR3 DNA: TGTGCCAGCAGCTTACCGGCGAGGGATGGCTACACCTTC; CDR3 protein: CASSLPARDGYTF; D gene: .; J gene: TRBJ1-2; V gene: TRBV7-2; clone size: once
CDR3 DNA: TGTGCCAGCAGCCAACAAAGGGGGACTAGACGCCCGCAAGAGACCCAGTACTTC; CDR3 protein: CASSQQRGTRRPQETQYF; D gene: TRBD2; J gene: TRBJ2-5; V gene: TRBV3-1/TRBV3-2; clone size: few
CDR3 DNA: TGTGCCAGCAGTGGACAGAGTCCTGAAGCTTTCTTT; CDR3 protein: CASSGQSPEAFF; D gene: .; J gene: TRBJ1-1; V gene: TRBV2; clone size: .
CDR3 DNA: TGTGCCAGCAGCTCTTACCTGACTAGCGGGGAGGGGGAGACCCAGTACTTC; CDR3 protein: CASSSYLTSGEGETQYF; D gene: TRBD2; J gene: TRBJ2-5; V gene: TRBV11-3; clone size: .
CDR3 DNA: TGTGCCAGCAGCCCCGGGACTAGCGGGGGACTTAGCACAGATACGCAGTATTTT; CDR3 protein: CASSPGTSGGLSTDTQYF; D gene: TRBD2; J gene: TRBJ2-3; V gene: TRBV9; clone size: .
CDR3 DNA: TGTGCCAGCAGGTTGGGCCAGGACTATGGCTACACCTTC; CDR3 protein: CASRLGQDYGYTF; D gene: .; J gene: TRBJ1-2; V gene: TRBV2; clone size: .
CDR3 DNA: TGTGCCAGCAGCACCCGGACAGGAGAGGATCAGCCCCAGCATTTT; CDR3 protein: CASSTRTGEDQPQHF; D gene: TRBD1; J gene: TRBJ1-5; V gene: TRBV7-2; clone size: .
CDR3 DNA: TGTGCCAGCAGCTCCGGGACAGGGCGGGACGAGCAGTACTTC; CDR3 protein: CASSSGTGRDEQYF; D gene: TRBD1; J gene: TRBJ2-7; V gene: TRBV5-6; clone size: .
CDR3 DNA: TGCAGCGTTGAACCCCCCCGCCGACAGGGTGGGACTGAAGCTTTCTTT; CDR3 protein: CSVEPPRRQGGTEAFF; D gene: TRBD1; J gene: TRBJ1-1; V gene: TRBV29-1; clone size: once
CDR3 DNA: TGTGCCAGTAAGGCGGGACAGGGCTTTGGGGAGCAGTACTTC; CDR3 protein: CASKAGQGFGEQYF; D gene: TRBD1; J gene: TRBJ2-7; V gene: TRBV19; clone size: .
CDR3 DNA: TGTGCCAGCAGTCCCCCTCAGCGGGGGAGGTACGAGCAGTACTTC; CDR3 protein: CASSPPQRGRYEQYF; D gene: TRBD2; J gene: TRBJ2-7; V gene: TRBV28; clone size: .
CDR3 DNA: TGTGCCAGCCAGGAGGGGTCAACCCTGCCCTACGAGCAGTACTTC; CDR3 protein: CASQEGSTLPYEQYF; D gene: .; J gene: TRBJ2-7; V gene: TRBV6-5; clone size: .
CDR3 DNA: TGTGCCAGCAGTTTGGAGGGGCGCACTGAAGCTTTCTTT; CDR3 protein: CASSLEGRTEAFF; D gene: .; J gene: TRBJ1-1; V gene: TRBV12-3/TRBV12-4; clone size: once
CDR3 DNA: TGTGCCAGCAGTGAAATGGTAGCGGGGGGTGAGCAGTTCTTC; CDR3 protein: CASSEMVAGGEQFF; D gene: TRBD2; J gene: TRBJ2-1; V gene: TRBV6-1; clone size: .
CDR3 DNA: TGTGCCAGCAGCTTAGACGGGGGGTCCTACAATGAGCAGTTCTTC; CDR3 protein: CASSLDGGSYNEQFF; D gene: TRBD2; J gene: TRBJ2-1; V gene: TRBV7-7; clone size: .
CDR3 DNA: TGTGCCAGCAGCACCCTGGGAGGGGCTCGCTACTACGAGCAGTACTTC; CDR3 protein: CASSTLGGARYYEQYF; D gene: TRBD2; J gene: TRBJ2-7; V gene: TRBV5-6; clone size: .
CDR3 DNA: TGTGCCTGGATCCCGGGACAATACTATGGCTACACCTTC; CDR3 protein: CAWIPGQYYGYTF; D gene: .; J gene: TRBJ1-2; V gene: TRBV30; clone size: .
CDR3 DNA: TGTGCCACTAAGGACACTGACAATCAGCCCCAGCATTTT; CDR3 protein: CATKDTDNQPQHF; D gene: .; J gene: TRBJ1-5; V gene: TRBV19; clone size: few
CDR3 DNA: TGTGCCAGCAGTGACTCCTCAGGGTCGGATACGCAGTATTTT; CDR3 protein: CASSDSSGSDTQYF; D gene: .; J gene: TRBJ2-3; V gene: TRBV6-4; clone size: .
CDR3 DNA: TGTGCCAGCAGCGCCGAGGGGAACACTGAAGCTTTCTTT; CDR3 protein: CASSAEGNTEAFF; D gene: .; J gene: TRBJ1-1; V gene: TRBV9; clone size: .
CDR3 DNA: TGCGCCAGCAGTGAGAACAGCGGCGGCTACAATGAGCAGTTCTTC; CDR3 protein: CASSENSGGYNEQFF; D gene: .; J gene: TRBJ2-1; V gene: TRBV10-1; clone size: .
CDR3 DNA: TGTGCCAGCAGCTTAGACAGCATAGCCGGGGAGCTGTTTTTT; CDR3 protein: CASSLDSIAGELFF; D gene: .; J gene: TRBJ2-2; V gene: TRBV7-2; clone size: .
CDR3 DNA: TGTGCCAGCTCCGGACAGGCAAATGAAAAACTGTTTTTT; CDR3 protein: CASSGQANEKLFF; D gene: TRBD1; J gene: TRBJ1-4; V gene: TRBV12-3/TRBV12-4; clone size: .
CDR3 DNA: TGTGCCAGCTCTCTAACCGGGACAGGGACCTACGAGCAGTACTTC; CDR3 protein: CASSLTGTGTYEQYF; D gene: TRBD1; J gene: TRBJ2-7; V gene: TRBV18; clone size: .
CDR3 DNA: TGTGCCAGCAGTTGGACTAGCGGGGGTTCGGATGAGCAGTTCTTC; CDR3 protein: CASSWTSGGSDEQFF; D gene: TRBD2; J gene: TRBJ2-1; V gene: TRBV2; clone size: .
CDR3 DNA: TGTGCCATCAGTGAGGACAGAGGATCGGGCTCTGGAAACACCATATATTTT; CDR3 protein: CAISEDRGSGSGNTIYF; D gene: .; J gene: TRBJ1-3; V gene: TRBV10-3; clone size: .
CDR3 DNA: TGTGCCAGTTCCGGGACTAGCTCTAATGAGCAGTTCTTC; CDR3 protein: CASSGTSSNEQFF; D gene: TRBD2; J gene: TRBJ2-1; V gene: TRBV2; clone size: .
CDR3 DNA: TGTGCTAGTGGTTCCCTTACTAGCGGGGTTAATGAGCAGTTCTTC; CDR3 protein: CASGSLTSGVNEQFF; D gene: TRBD2; J gene: TRBJ2-1; V gene: TRBV12-5; clone size: once
CDR3 DNA: TGCGCCAGCGGGAGGGACTTTGTGAGCACAGATACGCAGTATTTT; CDR3 protein: CASGRDFVSTDTQYF; D gene: TRBD2; J gene: TRBJ2-3; V gene: TRBV4-3; clone size: once
CDR3 DNA: TGCGCCAGCAGTGAGACAGCCTACGAGCAGTACTTC; CDR3 protein: CASSETAYEQYF; D gene: .; J gene: TRBJ2-7; V gene: TRBV10-2; clone size: .
CDR3 DNA: TGTGCCATCGGACTAGGTGCGACCGGGGAGCTGTTTTTT; CDR3 protein: CAIGLGATGELFF; D gene: TRBD2; J gene: TRBJ2-2; V gene: TRBV10-3; clone size: .
CDR3 DNA: TGTGCCAGCAGCCCTACAGAGAACACTGAAGCTTTCTTT; CDR3 protein: CASSPTENTEAFF; D gene: .; J gene: TRBJ1-1; V gene: TRBV2; clone size: .